Listed below are T cell receptor beta chains from one sample, sequenced in a study of beta chain features in type 1 diabetes. Method: immunoSEQ multiplex PCR; TCRdb's copy keeps in-frame clones and lacks some. In the table there are about 900,000 clones, roughly 15% of which are singletons. Specimen: naive CD4+ T cells from blood. The receptor source for this set is a woman between 18 and 29 years old in good health. Each CDR3 is given with its conserved first and last residue. The D gene is left open where the match is weak. Only part of the rows carry a size: once, few, many, or a class if the clone is expanded.

J gene: TRBJ2-2
V gene: TRBV7-2
clone size: few
D gene: -
CDR3 DNA: TGTGCCAGCAGCCAACACACCGGGGAGCTGTTTTTT
CDR3 protein: CASSQHTGELFF

J gene: TRBJ2-3
V gene: TRBV18
clone size: -
D gene: -
CDR3 DNA: TGTGCCAGCTCACCACCAACGATGAGACTTTCGACAGGGAGGGTGGATACGCAGTATTTT
CDR3 protein: CASSPPTMRLSTGRVDTQYF

J gene: TRBJ2-1
V gene: TRBV6-1
clone size: few
D gene: -
CDR3 DNA: TGTGCCAGCAGTGAAGGGGGGTACGTTGAGCAGTTCTTC
CDR3 protein: CASSEGGYVEQFF

J gene: TRBJ2-1
V gene: TRBV6-5
clone size: few
D gene: -
CDR3 DNA: TGTGCCAGCAGTCGGGGTGCCACGAAGCAGTTCTTC
CDR3 protein: CASSRGATKQFF

J gene: TRBJ2-1
V gene: TRBV19
clone size: -
D gene: TRBD2
CDR3 DNA: TGTGCCAGTTCTCCATGGGGACTAGCGGGAGTAGGGGTCAATGAGCAGTTCTTC
CDR3 protein: CASSPWGLAGVGVNEQFF

J gene: TRBJ2-7
V gene: TRBV28
clone size: -
D gene: TRBD1
CDR3 DNA: TGTGCCAGCAGTTTGCCGGGACAGGGGGCTTCCAAGCAGTACTTC
CDR3 protein: CASSLPGQGASKQYF

J gene: TRBJ2-6
V gene: TRBV4-3
clone size: many
D gene: -
CDR3 DNA: TGCGCCAGCAGCCAAGTCATATCCGGGGCCAACGTCCTGACTTTC
CDR3 protein: CASSQVISGANVLTF

J gene: TRBJ2-1
V gene: TRBV9
clone size: once
D gene: -
CDR3 DNA: TGTGCCAGCAGCGTAGGTCAGAACAATGAGCAGTTCTTC
CDR3 protein: CASSVGQNNEQFF

J gene: TRBJ1-5
V gene: TRBV21-1
clone size: -
D gene: -
CDR3 DNA: TGTGCCAGCGCACTAAGGGGTCGGGGTACTCAGCCCCAGCATTTT
CDR3 protein: CASALRGRGTQPQHF

J gene: TRBJ2-7
V gene: TRBV4-1
clone size: -
D gene: -
CDR3 DNA: TGCGCCAGCAGTCATCCGGGACGCAGCTACGAGCAGTACTTC
CDR3 protein: CASSHPGRSYEQYF

J gene: TRBJ2-3
V gene: TRBV29-1
clone size: few
D gene: -
CDR3 DNA: TGCAGCGTTGAACCTGACCCACAGTATTTT
CDR3 protein: CSVEPDPQYF

J gene: TRBJ1-2
V gene: TRBV6-1
clone size: -
D gene: TRBD1
CDR3 DNA: TGTGCCAGCACCGGACAGGGAGTCGGCTACACCTTC
CDR3 protein: CASTGQGVGYTF

J gene: TRBJ2-1
V gene: TRBV14
clone size: few
D gene: -
CDR3 DNA: TGTGCCAGCAGCCAAGAAATCGGACGGAGTTACCACAATGAGCAGTTCTTC
CDR3 protein: CASSQEIGRSYHNEQFF

J gene: TRBJ2-7
V gene: TRBV25-1
clone size: -
D gene: -
CDR3 DNA: TGTGCCAGCGGAACAGGGTCAGCCTACGAGCAGTACTTC
CDR3 protein: CASGTGSAYEQYF

J gene: TRBJ2-4
V gene: TRBV7-9
clone size: few
D gene: TRBD2
CDR3 DNA: TGTGCCAGCAGCTTAGGGGTGACTAGCGGGGGAAGAGCCAAAAACATTCAGTACTTC
CDR3 protein: CASSLGVTSGGRAKNIQYF

J gene: TRBJ2-7
V gene: TRBV6-5
clone size: -
D gene: -
CDR3 DNA: TGTGCCAGCAGTTACTCGAGACTACCAACCTACGAGCAGTACTTC
CDR3 protein: CASSYSRLPTYEQYF

J gene: TRBJ2-2
V gene: TRBV7-9
clone size: -
D gene: TRBD2
CDR3 DNA: TGTGCCAGCAGCTTACTAGCGGGACCCACCGGGGAGCTGTTTTTT
CDR3 protein: CASSLLAGPTGELFF

J gene: TRBJ2-7
V gene: TRBV7-2
clone size: -
D gene: -
CDR3 DNA: TGTGCCAGCAGCTTACCCTCATCCTACGAGCAGTACTTC
CDR3 protein: CASSLPSSYEQYF

J gene: TRBJ2-6
V gene: TRBV6-1
clone size: -
D gene: -
CDR3 DNA: TGTGCCAGCAGTGAAAGCGGAGTCGGAGCGGGGGCCAACGTCCTGACTTTC
CDR3 protein: CASSESGVGAGANVLTF

J gene: TRBJ2-7
V gene: TRBV5-1
clone size: -
D gene: TRBD2
CDR3 DNA: TGCGCCAGCAGGGGTGCGGGAGCTCTTTCCTACGAGCAGTACTTC
CDR3 protein: CASRGAGALSYEQYF